This T cell receptor (beta chain) appears in the sequencing data of a study of blood T cell repertoires in COVID-19 (dated by TCRdb to the early 2020s). Study-wide context: The collaborator samples originated in the United States, Italy and Spain and spanned the acute and convalescent phases of COVID-19. The material from the prospective study consisted of cDNA or gDNA derived from T cells, B-cell-depleted T cells, or PBMCs. The dataset comprised deeply sampled blood TCRbeta repertoires from subjects exposed to, actively infected with, or recovered from COVID-19. The repertoires were released in a freely available public database intended as a resource for research on the immune response to SARS-CoV-2. Samples came from the ongoing ImmuneRACE study (first 160 participants) plus 1,254 subjects from 6 global collaborators. The sample metadata nearly always contained a de-identified subject ID, COVID-19 status, age in years and sex. Where available, HLA class I and class II types were obtained from metadata supplied by the sample provider rather than from assay-based typing. General findings and caveats noted by the study authors: How much clinical and demographic metadata was included differed by source and by participant, and the metadata was provided uncurated.

From a lookup of the germline V gene, CDR1 and CDR2 are MDHEN and SYDVKM. From its cysteine to its phenylalanine, the CDR3 spans 16 amino acids. CDR3 DNA is the only sequence kept; it has 48 bases, read in frame from the first base. The V and J ends are trimmed by 10 bases and 4 bases, leaving 25 bases between them. In the case of this clone: No antigen is known for it. Base qualities are not provided; no much larger clone lies one nucleotide away.

Samples from volunteer blood donors who had recovered from COVID-19 were contributed by a second Seattle source. Whole blood was collected in K2EDTA tubes by collaborating institutions according to the institutions' own protocols. For TCRbeta analysis, collaborators shipped samples in one of three forms: frozen whole blood, isolated PBMCs, or DNA extracted from either of those sample types. TCRbeta CDR3 regions were amplified from genomic DNA by means of the immunoSEQ Assay, a bias-controlled multiplex PCR. The original pipeline was this. Within the assay, amplification of reference gene primers was used to estimate how many nucleated cells each sample contained. To quantify the absolute abundance of each unique TCRbeta CDR3 rearrangement, sequence reads were collapsed and filtered. For each sample, productive Simpson clonality was calculated as the square root of Simpson's diversity index over productive rearrangements. TCRdb's version of the immuneACCESS table is confined to in-frame rearrangements and falls short of the full clone set. An unresolved V gene accounts for under half of the shortfall where checked; the remainder is of unknown origin. D and trimming come from the DNA, and the V and J calls and clone size come from that table. The sample table contains about 200,000 clones; only one count was recorded for roughly 80% of them. Roughly 12% of the sample lies in the top ten.

Sequences were obtained from peripheral blood. Recombination joined TRBV28 with TRBJ1-2; TRBD1 is perhaps the D gene, given 6 matching bases. This TCR came from a man aged 50 to 59 who had recovered from COVID-19. CDR3 reads: CATTLRGGVAIYGYTF. The nucleotides are TGTGCCACCACCCTAAGAGGGGGGGTGGCCATCTATGGCTACACCTTC.